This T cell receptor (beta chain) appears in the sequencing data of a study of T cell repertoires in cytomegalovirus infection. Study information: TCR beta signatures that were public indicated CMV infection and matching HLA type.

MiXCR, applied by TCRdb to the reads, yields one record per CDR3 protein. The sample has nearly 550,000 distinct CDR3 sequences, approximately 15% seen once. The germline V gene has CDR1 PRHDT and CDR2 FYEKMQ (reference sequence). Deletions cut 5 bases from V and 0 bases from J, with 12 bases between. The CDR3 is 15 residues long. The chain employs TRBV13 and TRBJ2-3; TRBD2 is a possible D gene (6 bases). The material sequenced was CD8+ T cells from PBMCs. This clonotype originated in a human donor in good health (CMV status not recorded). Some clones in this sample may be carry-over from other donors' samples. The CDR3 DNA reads TGTGCCAGCAGCCGAGGACTATCTAGCACAGATACGCAGTATTTT. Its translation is CASSRGLSSTDTQYF.